This TCR beta chain was observed in a study of beta chain features in type 1 diabetes. Study as a whole: Age, gender and cell yields were similar between patients and healthy donors.

Every isolated RNA sample was fully reverse transcribed, so sequencing captured expressed TCRB transcripts. TCRdb keeps only in-frame clones here, not all; method: immunoSEQ multiplex PCR. The sample has about 160,000 clones, around 7.8% seen once; the top ten hold around 0.94%. This clone turned up a few times. What it binds is unknown. Germline loops: CDR1 LGHNA, CDR2 YSLEER. The CDR3 consists of 15 residues. The V end lost 2 bases, the J end lost 2 bases, and 12 bases lay between the germline ends. Populations obtained by sorting all exceeded 95% purity. Findings and caveats of the study: Fewer junction insertions and more nucleotide deletions appeared in type 1 diabetes patients. TCRB CDR3 length was moderately but significantly reduced in all four CD4+ subsets of Type 1 diabetes patients.

The TCR comes from a woman aged 40 to 49 with type 1 diabetes. Sequenced input: central memory CD4+ T cells from blood. This chain joins TRBV4-3 and TRBJ2-5; D perhaps matches TRBD1 (6 bases). This CDR3 reads CASSQSLGQQETQYF. The CDR3 nucleotides are TGCGCCAGCAGCCAAAGCTTGGGACAACAAGAGACCCAGTACTTC.